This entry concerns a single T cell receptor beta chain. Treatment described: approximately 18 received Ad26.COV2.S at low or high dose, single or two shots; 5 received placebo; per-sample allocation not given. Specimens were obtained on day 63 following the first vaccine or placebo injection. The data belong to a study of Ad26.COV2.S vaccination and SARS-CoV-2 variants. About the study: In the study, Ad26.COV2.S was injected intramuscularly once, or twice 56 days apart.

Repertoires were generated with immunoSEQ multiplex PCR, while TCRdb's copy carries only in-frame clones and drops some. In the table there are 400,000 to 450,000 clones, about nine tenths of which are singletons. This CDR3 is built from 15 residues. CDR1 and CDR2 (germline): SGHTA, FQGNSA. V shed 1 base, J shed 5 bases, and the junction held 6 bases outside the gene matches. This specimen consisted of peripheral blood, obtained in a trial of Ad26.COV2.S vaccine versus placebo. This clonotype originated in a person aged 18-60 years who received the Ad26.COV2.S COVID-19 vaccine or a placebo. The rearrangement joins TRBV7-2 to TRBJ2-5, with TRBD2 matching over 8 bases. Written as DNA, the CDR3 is TGTGCCAGCAGCTTAGACGGGAGGGCGGGGGAGACCCAGTACTTC. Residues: CASSLDGRAGETQYF.